A selection of T cell receptor beta chains follows, all from one sample in a study of T cells in localized non-small cell lung cancer. Some clones are missing from TCRdb's copy, which holds only in-frame ones; the method was immunoSEQ multiplex PCR. In the table there are about 43,000 clones, 75% to 95% of which are singletons. The source material was PBMCs, sampled before any cancer treatment. These receptors all come from a woman aged 40-69 years with stage II lung adenocarcinoma. CDR3s include the opening cysteine and the closing phenylalanine or tryptophan. The D gene is left open where the match is weak. Clone sizes are given selectively: once, few, many, or a class where the clone is expanded.

-	TRBD1	TRBV5-4	TRBJ1-4	CASSLAGTDEKLFF	TGTGCCAGCAGCTTGGCTGGGACAGATGAAAAACTGTTTTTT
-	-	TRBV7-9	TRBJ2-7	CASSLRSGYEQYF	TGTGCCAGCAGCCTCCGTTCGGGATACGAGCAGTACTTC
-	-	TRBV7-9	TRBJ2-1	CASSLWGYGSSYNEQFF	TGTGCCAGCAGCTTATGGGGCTATGGAAGCTCCTACAATGAGCAGTTCTTC
-	TRBD1	TRBV5-8	TRBJ1-1	CASIDRGRRAFF	TGTGCCAGCATAGACAGGGGGAGGAGGGCTTTCTTT
-	-	TRBV7-9	TRBJ2-5	CASSLASGPETQYF	TGTGCCAGCAGCTTAGCGTCGGGGCCAGAGACCCAGTACTTC
-	TRBD2	TRBV27	TRBJ2-3	CASSPGLAPDTQYF	TGTGCCAGCAGTCCAGGACTAGCGCCAGATACGCAGTATTTT
few	TRBD1	TRBV27	TRBJ1-4	CASSPGQFDEKLFF	TGTGCCAGCAGCCCGGGACAGTTTGATGAAAAACTGTTTTTT
-	-	TRBV19	TRBJ1-2	CASSIDGYNSNYGYTF	TGTGCCAGTAGTATAGATGGGTACAACAGTAACTATGGCTACACCTTC
-	-	TRBV5-6	TRBJ1-4	CASSHSSGVDEKLFF	TGTGCCAGCAGCCACTCATCGGGGGTGGATGAAAAACTGTTTTTT
-	-	TRBV9	TRBJ2-6	CASSVARGAFSSGANVLTF	TGTGCCAGCAGCGTAGCGCGCGGAGCTTTTAGCTCTGGGGCCAACGTCCTGACTTTC
few	-	TRBV19	TRBJ1-3	CASAFNSGNTIYF	TGTGCCAGTGCATTCAACTCTGGAAACACCATATATTTT
-	TRBD2	TRBV6-4	TRBJ2-3	CASSERTSGSNTQYF	TGTGCCAGCAGTGAGAGAACTAGCGGGAGTAATACGCAGTATTTT
-	-	TRBV10-3	TRBJ2-7	CAIKGERSSYEQYF	TGTGCCATCAAGGGGGAAAGGAGCTCCTACGAGCAGTACTTC
-	-	TRBV7-6	TRBJ2-7	CASSLGTQDHSYEQYF	TGTGCCAGCAGCTTAGGGACACAGGACCACTCCTACGAGCAGTACTTC
-	TRBD2	TRBV13	TRBJ2-3	CASSLEAGGRTDTQYF	TGTGCCAGCAGCTTAGAGGCGGGGGGGAGAACAGATACGCAGTATTTT
-	-	TRBV6-1	TRBJ2-5	CASSEFGEETQYF	TGTGCCAGCAGTGAATTTGGGGAAGAGACCCAGTACTTC
-	TRBD1	TRBV2	TRBJ1-1	CASSVGTGYTEAFF	TGTGCCAGCAGTGTCGGGACAGGCTACACTGAAGCTTTCTTT
-	TRBD2	TRBV28	TRBJ2-7	CASSLSGTSDAYEQYF	TGTGCCAGCAGTTTATCCGGGACTAGCGATGCCTACGAGCAGTACTTC
few	-	TRBV5-1	TRBJ1-6	CASSPGGGGSYNSPLHF	TGCGCCAGCAGCCCCGGCGGGGGAGGGTCCTATAATTCACCCCTCCACTTT
-	-	TRBV2	TRBJ2-7	CASSVGGRIYEQYF	TGTGCCAGCAGTGTGGGGGGGCGGATTTACGAGCAGTACTTC
-	TRBD1	TRBV19	TRBJ1-5	CASSLGQGAHQPQHF	TGTGCCAGTAGTCTAGGACAGGGGGCCCATCAGCCCCAGCATTTT
-	-	TRBV28	TRBJ2-7	CASSWGFIRSYEQYF	TGTGCCAGCAGTTGGGGGTTTATCAGATCCTACGAGCAGTACTTC
-	-	TRBV2	TRBJ1-4	CASSRKTSLEEKLFF	TGTGCCAGCAGTAGAAAGACATCTCTGGAGGAAAAACTGTTTTTT
-	TRBD2	TRBV28	TRBJ2-7	CASSRTSGSTYEQYF	TGTGCCAGCAGTCGGACTAGCGGGAGTACCTACGAGCAGTACTTC
-	TRBD2	TRBV2	TRBJ2-5	CASSGTSGRLETQYF	TGTGCCAGCAGTGGGACTAGCGGGAGGCTAGAGACCCAGTACTTC
-	-	TRBV9	TRBJ2-3	CASSVAGVVGDTQYF	TGTGCCAGCAGCGTAGCGGGGGTTGTAGGAGATACGCAGTATTTT
-	-	TRBV7-2	TRBJ2-5	CASSLLGVFGETQYF	TGTGCCAGCAGCTTATTAGGGGTGTTTGGTGAGACCCAGTACTTC
-	TRBD1	TRBV19	TRBJ1-3	CASSSQGADGNTIYF	TGTGCCAGTAGTTCCCAGGGGGCGGACGGAAACACCATATATTTT
-	-	TRBV19	TRBJ2-1	CASSKGGVNEQFF	TGTGCCAGTAGTAAAGGGGGTGTCAATGAGCAGTTCTTC
-	-	TRBV28	TRBJ1-1	CASIGGPFEAFF	TGTGCCAGCATCGGAGGGCCCTTTGAAGCTTTCTTT
-	TRBD2	TRBV5-4	TRBJ2-3	CASRTSGRAGGDTQYF	TGTGCCAGCAGGACTAGCGGGAGGGCCGGTGGAGATACGCAGTATTTT
-	TRBD1	TRBV2	TRBJ2-7	CASSVLETGGEQYF	TGTGCCAGCAGTGTATTAGAGACAGGGGGAGAGCAGTACTTC
-	-	TRBV5-4	TRBJ1-1	CASSLVAGLTEAFF	TGTGCCAGCAGCTTGGTCGCAGGTCTCACTGAAGCTTTCTTT
-	-	TRBV6-6	TRBJ1-1	CASSHGTYNTEAFF	TGTGCCAGCAGTCATGGGACATACAACACTGAAGCTTTCTTT